The 23 T cell receptor beta chains presented below share a single source sample, sequenced in a study of OX40 agonist ivuxolimab in advanced cancers. Sequenced by immunoSEQ multiplex PCR; TCRdb stores in-frame clones only, minus some. Found here are 77,000 or so clones, around 80% of them singletons; the top ten hold about 5.7%. Sample: CD4+ or CD8+ T cells sorted from blood, taken in a trial of the OX40 agonist ivuxolimab. Receptor source: an adult with an advanced solid tumor such as melanoma, head and neck, liver or kidney cancer.

The chain carries TRBV6-5 and TRBJ2-7; 10 positions match TRBD1. The V and J ends lost 5 bases and 4 bases, in that order; junction bases with no gene match: 5. The CDR3 extends over 14 amino acids. Per the germline V gene, CDR1 is MNHEY and CDR2 is SVGAGI. CDR3 DNA: TGTGCCAGCAGTCGGGGGGACAGGGGATACGAGCAGTACTTC. This translates into CASSRGDRGYEQYF.

This clone was recorded many times. The J gene is TRBJ2-1, the V gene TRBV9; 11 bases align to TRBD2. Germline CDR1 is SGDLS and CDR2 is YYNGEE. With 0 bases clipped from V and 4 bases from J, the junction kept 6 bases outside the gene matches. There are 17 residues in the CDR3. CDR3 residues: CASSVVLAGVSYNEQFF. CDR3 coding DNA: TGTGCCAGCAGCGTAGTACTAGCGGGAGTATCGTACAATGAGCAGTTCTTC.

Many counts were recorded for this clone. The chain has TRBV27 and TRBJ2-3, with 8 bases fitting TRBD2. With V trimmed by 2 bases and J by 5 bases, 6 bases remained unmatched. This CDR3 is built from 15 residues. Germline CDR1 and CDR2: MNHEY and SMNVEV (reference sequence). In DNA form, the CDR3 reads TGTGCCAGCAGTTTACTTACTCTAGCGGGAGATACGCAGTATTTT. This sequence encodes CASSLLTLAGDTQYF.

The rearrangement links TRBV9 to TRBJ2-5; a weak D match, TRBD1 (6 bases). V lost 0 bases, J lost 5 bases, and 8 bases lay in between. This CDR3 is 13 amino acids long. CDR1 is SGDLS and CDR2 is YYNGEE in the germline V gene. The CDR3 nucleotides are TGTGCCAGCAGCGTAGGGCAGGGGGAGACCCAGTACTTC. This codes for CASSVGQGETQYF.

V gene TRBV25-1 combines with J gene TRBJ2-7; no clear D gene. CDR3 size: 11 residues. Trimming stripped 7 bases from V and 6 bases from J, with 10 bases between. The V gene's germline CDR1 is MGHDK and CDR2 SYGVNS. The DNA of the CDR3 is TGTGCCAGCACGGCCAAGAGCGAGCAGTACTTC. Protein sequence: CASTAKSEQYF.

This clone came up a few times. The V and J genes are TRBV5-1 and TRBJ2-7, with 8 bases lining up with TRBD1. CDR3 length equals 13 residues. Germline CDR1 and CDR2: SGHRS and YFSETQ. The V gene end was trimmed by 2 bases and the J gene end by 5 bases; junction bases not matched to a gene: 3. The CDR3 sequence is CASSFTQGDEQYF. DNA for the CDR3: TGCGCCAGCAGCTTCACACAGGGGGACGAGCAGTACTTC.

The genes are TRBV29-1 and TRBJ2-1; TRBD2 agrees at 7 bases. Germline V lookup: CDR1 SQVTM, CDR2 ANQGSEA. The CDR3 loop spans 12 amino acids. CDR3 DNA sequence: TGCAGTCCCCGGGGGGCCTACAATGAGCAGTTCTTC. It is translated as CSPRGAYNEQFF.

This chain links TRBV30 with TRBJ2-7, with TRBD2 as a possible D gene (5 bases). The CDR3 contains 13 residues. V was pared by 0 bases and J by 4 bases, with 10 bases between. Germline CDR1 is GTSNPN and CDR2 is SVGIG (reference sequence). The CDR3 region is CAWSVRRGYEQYF. CDR3 nucleotide sequence: TGTGCCTGGAGTGTACGGAGAGGGTACGAGCAGTACTTC.

The rearrangement links TRBV5-1 to TRBJ1-1; 8 nucleotides agree with TRBD1. Looked up from germline, CDR1 is SGHRS and CDR2 is YFSETQ. CDR3 length: 15 residues. J was trimmed by 5 bases and V by 4 bases; bases with no gene match: 10. The CDR3 region is CASSPRWTGRTEAFF. Written as DNA, the CDR3 is TGCGCCAGCAGCCCAAGATGGACAGGGAGGACTGAAGCTTTCTTT.

This clone came up a few times. The chain combines TRBV5-5 with TRBJ2-3, with no clear D. This CDR3 has 13 residues. Germline CDR1 SGHKS, CDR2 YYEKEE (reference sequence). Trimming shortened V by 0 bases and J by 3 bases, and 5 bases separated the two germline ends. As DNA, the CDR3 is TGTGCCAGCAGCTTGGCATCTACAGATACGCAGTATTTT. It codes for CASSLASTDTQYF.

The chain uses TRBV11-3 and TRBJ2-4, with 9 bases aligning to TRBD1. The CDR3 totals 18 residues. The trim removed 4 bases at V and 2 bases at J, leaving 12 bases unmatched. Looked up from germline, CDR1 is SGHNT and CDR2 is YENEEA. The CDR3 spells CASSSGPGQGFSKNIQYF. Written as DNA, the CDR3 is TGTGCCAGCAGCTCAGGACCGGGACAGGGATTCTCCAAAAACATTCAGTACTTC.

The chain recombines TRBV6-6 with TRBJ1-5; D unclear. Trimming shortened V by 2 bases and J by 13 bases, and 15 bases separated the two germline ends. CDR1 and CDR2 (germline): MNHNY, SVGAGI (reference sequence). The CDR3 length is 13 residues. DNA of the CDR3: TGTGCCAGCAGTTACCCCCCGGACGGTCAACAGCATTTT. As protein: CASSYPPDGQQHF.

V gene TRBV11-2 combines with J gene TRBJ2-1, with 8 nucleotides matching TRBD1. Germline CDR1 is SGHAT and CDR2 is FQNNGV. The CDR3 runs to 15 residues. V lost 5 bases and J lost 1; bases outside the gene matches: 4. This CDR3 reads CASSKDRGSYNEQFF. CDR3 DNA sequence: TGTGCCAGCAGCAAAGACAGGGGATCCTACAATGAGCAGTTCTTC.

This chain joins TRBV5-6 and TRBJ1-2; unclear D gene. With 2 bases removed from V and 8 bases from J, the gap between germline ends came to 7 bases. The CDR3 is 11 residues long. CDR1 is SGHDT, CDR2 YYEEEE, per germline. This CDR3 is CASSFSRGYTF. In DNA, the CDR3 is TGTGCCAGCAGCTTTAGTAGGGGCTACACCTTC.

This clone was counted once. The chain links TRBV27 to TRBJ2-1; D is undetermined. V was shortened by 0 bases and J by 8 bases, with 11 bases between the two germline ends. Germline V gene data show CDR1 as MNHEY and CDR2 as SMNVEV (reference sequence). The CDR3 length is 14 residues. CDR3 in DNA: TGTGCCAGCAGTTTATCCTCCCAGATGCATGAGCAGTTCTTC. Protein product: CASSLSSQMHEQFF.

The rearrangement uses TRBV11-3 and TRBJ2-5, with a possible D match to TRBD2 (6 bases). The germline V gene has CDR1 SGHNT and CDR2 YENEEA. This CDR3 has 13 amino acids. The V and J ends lost 0 bases and 4 bases respectively, with 6 bases between them. The CDR3 DNA reads TGTGCCAGCAGCTTAGAGGGGGGAGAGACCCAGTACTTC. Amino acids: CASSLEGGETQYF.

This clone appeared a few times. The chain carries TRBV27 and TRBJ2-7; D possibly corresponds to TRBD2 (6 bases). There are 15 residues in the CDR3. V lost 5 bases and J lost 5, with 19 bases in between. CDR1 is MNHEY, CDR2 SMNVEV, per germline (reference sequence). The CDR3 protein is CASSPIRAGSHEQYF. The CDR3 DNA follows: TGTGCCAGCAGTCCCATAAGAGCGGGCTCACACGAGCAGTACTTC.

As concerns this clone: The junction departs from the called germline gene at one end, perhaps through a read error. V and J are TRBV6-1 and TRBJ1-5, with 10 positions matching TRBD1. This CDR3 contains 11 residues. Germline values: CDR1 MNHNS, CDR2 SASEGT. CDR3 loop: CQDRGNQPQHF. The CDR3 DNA sequence: TGCCAGGACAGGGGGAATCAGCCCCAGCATTTT.

This rearrangement joins TRBV7-2 to TRBJ1-5, with D possibly matching TRBD1 (6 bases). Germline V CDR1 and CDR2: SGHTA, FQGNSA. The length of the CDR3 is 15 residues. V was shortened by 2 bases and J by 8 bases, with 16 bases between the two germline ends. The CDR3 loop is CASSLRGAQLEPQHF. The CDR3 DNA reads TGTGCCAGCAGCTTAAGGGGGGCGCAGTTAGAGCCCCAGCATTTT.

The V and J genes are TRBV6-5 and TRBJ2-7; tentatively, D is TRBD2 (5 bases). In germline, CDR1 is MNHEY, CDR2 SVGAGI. This CDR3 region has 14 residues. Trimming took off 6 bases at V and 4 bases at J, with 16 bases between the two ends. This chain's CDR3 is CASRKLDSVYEQYF. The CDR3 DNA is TGTGCCAGCAGAAAACTAGATTCGGTTTACGAGCAGTACTTC.

The V call is TRBV5-1, the J call TRBJ2-3; D ambiguous. V was trimmed by 1 base and J by 5 bases, leaving 2 bases between them. This CDR3 is 11 amino acids long. Germline V gene sequence: CDR1 SGHRS, CDR2 YFSETQ. DNA of the CDR3: TGCGCCAGCAGCTTGAAAGATACGCAGTATTTT. It specifies CASSLKDTQYF.

The J gene is TRBJ2-3, the V gene TRBV6-5; D might be TRBD1 or TRBD2, each matching 5 bases. This CDR3 is built from 15 residues. Per the germline V gene, CDR1 is MNHEY and CDR2 is SVGAGI. V gave up 7 bases and J gave up 0 bases, with 14 bases separating them. CDR3 loop: CASKQPGPSTDTQYF. The CDR3 DNA reads TGTGCCAGCAAACAACCGGGACCCAGCACAGATACGCAGTATTTT.

The rearrangement links TRBV7-2 to TRBJ2-1; 12 bases align to TRBD2. Germline CDR1 SGHTA, CDR2 FQGNSA. J lost 7 bases, V lost 1 base, and 5 bases had no gene match. The CDR3 runs 16 residues. The CDR3 here is CASSLELAGGYNEQFF. In DNA, the CDR3 is TGTGCCAGCAGCTTAGAGCTAGCGGGGGGGTATAATGAGCAGTTCTTC.